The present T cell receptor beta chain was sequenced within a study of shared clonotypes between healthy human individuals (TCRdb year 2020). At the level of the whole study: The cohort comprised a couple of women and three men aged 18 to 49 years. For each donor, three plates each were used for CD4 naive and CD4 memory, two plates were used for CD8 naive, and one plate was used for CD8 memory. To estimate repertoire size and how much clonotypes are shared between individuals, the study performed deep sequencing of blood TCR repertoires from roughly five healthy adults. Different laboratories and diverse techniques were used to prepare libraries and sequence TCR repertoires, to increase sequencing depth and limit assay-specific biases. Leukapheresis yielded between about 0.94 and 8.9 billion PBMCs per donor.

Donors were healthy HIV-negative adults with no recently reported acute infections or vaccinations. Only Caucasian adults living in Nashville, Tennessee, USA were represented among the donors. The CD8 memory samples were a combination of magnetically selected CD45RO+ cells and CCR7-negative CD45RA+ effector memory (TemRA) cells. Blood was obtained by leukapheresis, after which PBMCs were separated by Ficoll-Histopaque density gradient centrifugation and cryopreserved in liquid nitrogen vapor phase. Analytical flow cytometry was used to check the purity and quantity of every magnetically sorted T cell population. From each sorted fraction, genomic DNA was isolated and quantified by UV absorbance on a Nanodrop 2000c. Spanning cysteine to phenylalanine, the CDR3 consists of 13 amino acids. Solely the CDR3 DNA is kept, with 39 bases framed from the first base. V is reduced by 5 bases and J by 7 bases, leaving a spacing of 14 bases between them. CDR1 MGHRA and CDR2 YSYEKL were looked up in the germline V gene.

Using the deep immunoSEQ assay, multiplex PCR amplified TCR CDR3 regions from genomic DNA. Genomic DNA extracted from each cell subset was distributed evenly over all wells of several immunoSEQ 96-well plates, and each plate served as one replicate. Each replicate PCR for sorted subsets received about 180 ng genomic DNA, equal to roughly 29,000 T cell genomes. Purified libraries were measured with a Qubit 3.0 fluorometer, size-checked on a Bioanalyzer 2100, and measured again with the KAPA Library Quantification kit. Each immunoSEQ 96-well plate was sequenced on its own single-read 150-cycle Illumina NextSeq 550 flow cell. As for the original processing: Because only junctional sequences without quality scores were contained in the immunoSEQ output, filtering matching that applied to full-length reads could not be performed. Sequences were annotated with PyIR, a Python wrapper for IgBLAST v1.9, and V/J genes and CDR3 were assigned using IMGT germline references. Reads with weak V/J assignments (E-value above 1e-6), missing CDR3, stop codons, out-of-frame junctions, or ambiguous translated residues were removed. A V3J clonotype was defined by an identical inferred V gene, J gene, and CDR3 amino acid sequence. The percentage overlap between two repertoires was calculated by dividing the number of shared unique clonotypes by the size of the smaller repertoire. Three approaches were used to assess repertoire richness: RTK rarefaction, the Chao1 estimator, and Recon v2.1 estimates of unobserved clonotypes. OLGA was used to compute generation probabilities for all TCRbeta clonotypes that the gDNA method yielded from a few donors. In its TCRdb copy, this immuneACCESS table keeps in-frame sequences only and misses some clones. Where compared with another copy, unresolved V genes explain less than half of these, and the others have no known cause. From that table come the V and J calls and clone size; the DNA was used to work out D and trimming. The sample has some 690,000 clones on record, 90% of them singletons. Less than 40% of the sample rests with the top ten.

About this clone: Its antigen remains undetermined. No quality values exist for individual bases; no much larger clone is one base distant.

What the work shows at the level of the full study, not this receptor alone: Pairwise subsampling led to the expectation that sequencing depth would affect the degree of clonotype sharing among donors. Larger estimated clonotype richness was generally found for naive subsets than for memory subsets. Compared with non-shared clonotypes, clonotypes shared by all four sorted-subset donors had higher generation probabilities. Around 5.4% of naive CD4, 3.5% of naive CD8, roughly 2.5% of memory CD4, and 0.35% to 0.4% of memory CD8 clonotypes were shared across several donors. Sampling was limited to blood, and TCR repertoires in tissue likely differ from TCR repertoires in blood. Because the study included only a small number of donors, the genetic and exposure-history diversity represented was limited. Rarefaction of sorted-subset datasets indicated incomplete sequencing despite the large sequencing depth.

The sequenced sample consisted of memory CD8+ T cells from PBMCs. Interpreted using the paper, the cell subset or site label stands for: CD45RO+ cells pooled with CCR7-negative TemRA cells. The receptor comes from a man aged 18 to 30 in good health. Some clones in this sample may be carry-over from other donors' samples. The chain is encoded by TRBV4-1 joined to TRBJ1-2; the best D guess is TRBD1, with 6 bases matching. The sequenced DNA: TGCGCCAGCAGCAAGTCGTCCAGGGGTGGCTACACCTTC. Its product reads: CASSKSSRGGYTF.